This T cell receptor (beta chain) was recovered during a study of T cell responses to AZD1222 COVID-19 vaccine (dated by TCRdb to the early 2020s). Regarding the complete study: AZD1222 recipients given second doses at about 4 weeks or at about 12 weeks were pooled, since spike-specific TCR depth and breadth were not found to differ between the two schedules. TCR sequencing covered fewer than 250 trial participants: 207 given two doses of AZD1222 and some 25 given two doses of MenACWY control vaccine. Enrollment into the trials was organized by age into subgroups of 18-55, 56-69 and 70-plus years, and those subgroups contained roughly 150, 30 and 60 TCR-sequenced participants, respectively.

Per the publication, the time point label means: baseline before first vaccination. Vaccinee samples came from UK trials COV001 and COV002, including a single-blind randomized controlled phase 2/3 trial of AZD1222 (ChAdOx1 nCoV-19) in healthy adults. For TCRbeta chain sequencing, PBMC samples were collected from trial participants at day 0 and at day 28 after the second dose. From its cysteine to its phenylalanine, the CDR3 spans 11 amino acids. Of all the DNA, just the CDR3 is kept, 33 bases in frame from base 1. V was cut back by 3 bases and J by 12 bases, leaving a gap of 9 bases between them. Beyond this particular receptor, the publication reports: Because no samples from the day 14 peak response were available, repertoires could be characterized only after the peak T cell response. The 56-69-year group was small, and its depth increase did not reach significance, likely because of low power. Conclusions about previously exposed vaccinees were limited because only six AZD1222 recipients were SARS-CoV-2 seropositive at baseline. Reportedly, almost half of the unique spike-specific TCRs recognized epitopes lying outside the regions that are mutated in the B.1.351 and B.1.1.7 variants. The vaccine-associated CD4 TCRs covered the entire spike protein, and the dominant responses fell in regions 160-218 and 743-854. After two AZD1222 doses, both the breadth and the depth of spike-specific TCRs were significantly higher than at day 0 and than in MenACWY recipients. Participants were mostly white British and included more females than males, and it was suggested by the authors that clonal diversity may have been underestimated.

The CDR3 regions of human TCRbeta chains were subjected to immunosequencing. Per the source publication's procedure: Repertoire TCRs were checked for matches against a reference library of SARS-CoV-2-specific TCRs that had been generated using the MIRA antigen-specificity platform. Breadth was defined as the fraction of unique TCRs that were SARS-CoV-2-associated, and depth was defined as the fraction of total T cells that were SARS-CoV-2-associated. Using the MIRA data, each spike-specific TCR was mapped to the spike region that the TCR reacts to and placed in a CD4 or CD8 class. Log10-transformed breadth and depth values were compared by one-way ANOVA with Sidak's multiple comparisons tests. This immuneACCESS table, as held by TCRdb, lists in-frame sequences with V and J called but not all clones. Of the missing ones, under half trace to an unresolved V gene in checked studies; the others have no known cause. Clonal size and the V and J genes are those of that table, whereas D and trimming came from the DNA. In this sample the table shows around 110,000 clones, roughly 89% of which occur a single time. Around 20% of the sample lies in the top ten.

A note on this clone: Its antigen is unknown. No much larger clonotype is one base removed from it; base qualities were not supplied.

The chain joins TRBV12-3 or TRBV12-4 to TRBJ2-1; the D gene is not confidently resolved. The TCR was taken from an adult in good health. The specimen was peripheral blood, collected on day 0 of AZD1222 vaccination. CDR3 sequence: CASSFRTSQFF. The nucleotide sequence is TGTGCCAGCAGTTTTCGGACCTCGCAGTTCTTC.